The 24 T cell receptor beta chains below come from one sample, sequenced in a study of T-cell reconstitution after alpha-beta-depleted transplantation in children. Library preparation (for TCRbeta) was performed with unique molecular identifiers. TCRdb analysed the PCR reads with MiXCR anew, one entry per CDR3 protein. The sample yields tens of thousands of distinct CDR3 sequences, 5% to 6.5% seen once. Sequenced material: PBMCs, mostly from graft donor cells, taken 60 days after TCRalphabeta/CD19-depleted stem cell transplant. The receptors were sampled from a female patient aged 2 to 10 who had a stem cell transplant for aplastic anemia, so the T cells may come from the graft donor.

Many counts were recorded for this clonotype. The genes are TRBV9 and TRBJ2-5; D gene ambiguous. The CDR3 loop spans 14 amino acids. The germline V gene has CDR1 SGDLS and CDR2 YYNGEE. V was trimmed by 0 bases and J by 5 bases, leaving 11 bases between them. This chain's CDR3 is CASSVGGSDETQYF. The CDR3 nucleotides read TGTGCCAGCAGCGTAGGAGGCTCCGATGAGACCCAGTACTTC. Supplemented by reference TRBV9 and TRBJ2-5, the full variable domain reads DSGVTQTPKHLITATGQRVTLRCSPRSGDLSVYWYQQSLDQGLQFLIQYYNGEERAKGNILERFSAQQFPDLHSELNLSSLELGDSALYFCASSVGGSDETQYFGPGTRLLVL.

There are many counts of this clonotype. The chain combines TRBV5-1 with TRBJ2-1, with TRBD2 matching over 10 bases. This CDR3 contains 15 residues. V lost 4 bases, J lost 8 bases, and 9 bases stayed unmatched. Germline V lookup: CDR1 SGHRS, CDR2 YFSETQ. The CDR3 protein is CASSPSSGSVDEQFF. As DNA, the CDR3 is TGCGCCAGCAGCCCGTCTAGCGGGAGTGTGGATGAGCAGTTCTTC.

This clonotype was recorded at least ten times. The CDR3 region is CSARVGRPRSYEQYF. The CDR3, as DNA: TGCAGTGCTAGAGTTGGCAGGCCACGCTCCTACGAGCAGTACTTC. The chain joins TRBV20-1 to TRBJ2-7; D ambiguous. V shed 1 base and J shed 0 bases, with 13 bases lying between them. CDR3 size: 15 residues. Germline values: CDR1 DFQATT, CDR2 SNEGSKA (reference sequence).

In its sample, this clonotype was seen many times. The CDR3: CASSLAETSGNSYNEQFF. The CDR3 coding sequence is TGCGCCAGCAGCTTGGCCGAGACTAGCGGGAACTCCTACAATGAGCAGTTCTTC. The V gene is TRBV5-1, the J gene TRBJ2-1, with 11 bases that match TRBD2. V shed 0 bases, J shed 0 bases, and the junction held 5 bases outside the gene matches. The germline V gene has CDR1 SGHRS and CDR2 YFSETQ. The CDR3 is 18 residues long.

In this sample, this clonotype turned up many times. The chain uses TRBV4-1 and TRBJ2-7; D may be TRBD2 (6 bases). The CDR3 sequence is 14 residues long. CDR1 is MGHRA and CDR2 is YSYEKL in the germline V gene. The V and J ends lost 3 bases and 2 bases respectively, with 11 bases between them. The CDR3 region has the DNA TGCGCCAGCAGCCATGGGACTCCGACCTACGAGCAGTACTTC. Its translation: CASSHGTPTYEQYF.

This clonotype was seen repeatedly, ten times or more. This chain connects TRBV6-5 to TRBJ1-1; TRBD1 might be the D (5 bases). The CDR3 loop spans 15 amino acids. Trimming removed 5 bases at V and 1 base at J, with 14 bases between. From germline, CDR1 is MNHEY and CDR2 SVGAGI. The CDR3 DNA reads as TGTGCCAGCAGTCTTAATCGGGGGGAGAACACTGAAGCTTTCTTT. Protein sequence: CASSLNRGENTEAFF.

This clonotype occurred many times. V usage is TRBV6-6 and J usage is TRBJ2-3; 8 bases are shared with TRBD2. The CDR3 is made up of 15 amino acids. Germline V gene sequence: CDR1 MNHNY, CDR2 SVGAGI (reference sequence). Trimming removed 0 bases from V and 1 base from J; junction bases left unmatched: 0. The CDR3 sequence: CASSYSAGGTDTQYF. CDR3 bases: TGTGCCAGCAGTTACTCAGCGGGAGGCACAGATACGCAGTATTTT.

This clonotype was detected many times. This chain links TRBV29-1 with TRBJ2-5; D could derive from TRBD1 or TRBD2 (5 bases each). Germline CDR1 reads SQVTM; CDR2 reads ANQGSEA. Trimming removed 6 bases from V and 4 bases from J, with 12 bases in between. The CDR3 sequence is 12 residues long. CDR3 nucleotide sequence: TGCAGCGTCGGGACCGACGGAGAGACCCAGTACTTC. Amino acid sequence: CSVGTDGETQYF. The complete variable domain, with remaining parts taken from reference TRBV29-1 and TRBJ2-5, reads SAVISQKPSRDICQRGTSLTIQCQVDSQVTMMFWYRQQPGQSLTLIATANQGSEATYESGFVIDKFPISRPNLTFSTLTVSNMSPEDSSIYLCSVGTDGETQYFGPGTRLLVL.

The chain combines TRBV5-1 with TRBJ2-2; 8 bases align to TRBD2. V was pared by 9 bases and J by 3 bases, with 10 bases of the junction left unmatched. The germline V gene encodes CDR1 SGHRS and CDR2 YFSETQ. The CDR3 loop spans 15 amino acids. In DNA, the CDR3 is TGCGCCACCCAGAGGGCTAGCGGGTACACCGGGGAGCTGTTTTTT. Translating it yields CATQRASGYTGELFF.

This clonotype was counted ten times or more. The chain uses TRBV12-3 or TRBV12-4 and TRBJ2-1, with 10 bases that match TRBD1. This CDR3 is 15 amino acids long. After removal of 6 bases from V and 8 bases from J, the junction contained 10 bases not matched to a gene. CDR3 sequence (DNA): TGTGCCAGCAGCCCAAATAGGGGACAGGGGTATGAGCAGTTCTTC. Its translation: CASSPNRGQGYEQFF.

This clonotype was seen many times. V and J are TRBV12-3 or TRBV12-4 and TRBJ1-2; no clear D. V was pared by 6 bases and J by 4 bases, with 18 bases between. The CDR3 extends over 15 amino acids. In DNA form, the CDR3 reads TGTGCCAGCAGCGCTGGGCCTGCAGCCTCCTATGGCTACACCTTC. It codes for CASSAGPAASYGYTF.

V and J are TRBV6-5 and TRBJ2-7, with D unclear. CDR3 size: 13 residues. CDR1 is MNHEY and CDR2 is SVGAGI in the germline V gene. V shed 2 bases and J shed 5 bases, with 10 bases lying between them. The CDR3: CASSYGRSNEQYF. In nucleotides, the CDR3 is TGTGCCAGCAGTTACGGCAGGTCTAACGAGCAGTACTTC.

In its sample, this clonotype was seen many times. V gene TRBV28 combines with J gene TRBJ2-7; the D is unclear. The CDR3 consists of 13 residues. Trimming took 3 bases from V and 2 from J, leaving 8 bases between them. The germline V gene encodes CDR1 MDHEN and CDR2 SYDVKM. The chain's CDR3 is CASSFGRTYEQYF. The CDR3 coding sequence is TGTGCCAGCAGTTTCGGCAGGACCTACGAGCAGTACTTC.

The V gene is TRBV7-2, the J gene TRBJ2-7; TRBD1 is a possible D gene (6 bases). V shed 5 bases and J shed 9 bases, with 20 bases lying between them. The CDR3 has 14 amino acids. The germline V gene has CDR1 SGHTA and CDR2 FQGNSA. CDR3 nucleotide sequence: TGTGCCAGCAGCCGGGACATACTATTCCACGTGCAGTACTTC. Protein sequence: CASSRDILFHVQYF.

The chain combines TRBV7-9 with TRBJ2-3; no clear D. V was pared by 0 bases and J by 7 bases, with 5 bases between. Germline V gene data show CDR1 as SEHNR and CDR2 as FQNEAQ (reference sequence). The CDR3 consists of 12 residues. The CDR3 sequence is CASSLAGNTQYF. CDR3 in DNA: TGTGCCAGCAGCTTAGCGGGAAATACGCAGTATTTT. The full variable domain, completed using reference TRBV7-9 and TRBJ2-3, is DTGVSQNPRHKITKRGQNVTFRCDPISEHNRLYWYRQTLGQGPEFLTYFQNEAQLEKSRLLSDRFSAERPKGSFSTLEIQRTEQGDSAMYLCASSLAGNTQYFGPGTRLTVL.

This clonotype was counted at least ten times. The chain combines TRBV20-1 with TRBJ2-7; D tentatively reads TRBD1 or TRBD2 (5 bases each). This CDR3 contains 17 residues. Germline values: CDR1 DFQATT, CDR2 SNEGSKA (reference sequence). V was clipped by 5 bases and J by 1 base, with 24 bases between them. This CDR3 reads CSALHLSGTAISYEQYF. The DNA of the CDR3 is TGCAGTGCTCTACATTTATCCGGGACCGCTATTTCCTACGAGCAGTACTTC.

The V call is TRBV28, the J call TRBJ2-7; 7 nucleotides align to TRBD1. This CDR3 has 15 residues. V lost 4 bases to trimming and J lost 3 bases; unmatched junction nucleotides: 9. The germline V gene has CDR1 MDHEN and CDR2 SYDVKM. Here the CDR3 reads CASSSSGQVVYEQYF. The DNA for the CDR3 is TGTGCCAGCAGTTCCTCCGGACAGGTAGTCTACGAGCAGTACTTC.

By sample fraction, this clonotype is medium-sized. The chain uses TRBV28 and TRBJ1-6; D unclear. Germline V gene lookup returns CDR1 MDHEN and CDR2 SYDVKM. The CDR3 spans 13 residues. Between the trimmed V and J ends, which lost 8 bases and 9 bases, there was a span of 14 bases. This chain's CDR3 is CASFVRPGSPLHF. The CDR3 DNA reads as TGTGCCAGCTTCGTCCGACCAGGTTCACCCCTCCACTTT.

This clonotype was observed many times. The V call is TRBV5-1, the J call TRBJ2-1, with a tentative D call TRBD2 (5 bases). V dropped 5 bases and J dropped 4 bases, with 10 bases sitting between them. CDR1 is SGHRS, CDR2 YFSETQ, per germline. CDR3 length equals 13 residues. The DNA of the CDR3 is TGCGCCAGCAGGGAGGCAGAATACAATGAGCAGTTCTTC. Protein sequence: CASREAEYNEQFF.

This clonotype was counted ten times or more. The chain carries TRBV7-9 and TRBJ2-5, with D possibly TRBD1 on 6 matching bases. Germline V gives CDR1 SEHNR, CDR2 FQNEAQ (reference sequence). The CDR3 loop spans 15 amino acids. Trimming took off 4 bases at V and 4 bases at J, with 16 bases between the two ends. The CDR3 reads CASSSGAGSRETQYF. The CDR3 DNA sequence: TGTGCCAGCAGCTCAGGGGCAGGGTCTAGAGAGACCCAGTACTTC.

This clonotype has a count of ten or more. The V call is TRBV12-3 or TRBV12-4, the J call TRBJ2-1, with D unresolved. The V end lost 5 bases, the J end lost 4 bases, and 12 bases lay between the germline ends. The CDR3 sequence is 14 residues long. CDR3 sequence reads: CASSNRRRYNEQFF. The CDR3 DNA follows: TGTGCCAGCAGTAATAGACGGAGATACAATGAGCAGTTCTTC.

This clonotype has a count of ten or more. V and J are TRBV28 and TRBJ2-7; 7 bases are shared with TRBD1. The CDR3 is 15 residues long. The germline CDR1 and CDR2 sequences are MDHEN and SYDVKM. Germline trimming cut 4 bases from V and 2 bases from J; bases unmatched to any gene: 8. CDR3 DNA: TGTGCCAGCAGTTCCGCCCAGGGGGTCCCCTACGAGCAGTACTTC. This translates into CASSSAQGVPYEQYF.

This clonotype appeared many times. The rearrangement joins TRBV20-1 to TRBJ2-2, with 7 bases lining up with TRBD2. With V trimmed by 2 bases and J by 9 bases, 15 bases remained unmatched. CDR3 length equals 16 residues. Germline V CDR1 and CDR2: DFQATT, SNEGSKA (reference sequence). The CDR3 region has the DNA TGCAGTGCTAGACGGGGGGAGGGCCCACTATACAGGGAGCTGTTTTTT. Encoded protein: CSARRGEGPLYRELFF.

This clonotype was recorded at least ten times. CDR3: CASSLAAGIPDTQYF. CDR3 sequence (DNA): TGCGCCAGCAGCTTGGCGGCAGGGATACCAGATACGCAGTATTTT. The V and J genes are TRBV5-1 and TRBJ2-3; weak D call: TRBD1 (5 bases). CDR3 size: 15 residues. Trimming pared 0 bases from V and 4 bases from J, leaving 12 bases between. The germline V gene has CDR1 SGHRS and CDR2 YFSETQ.